Each of the 7 T cell receptor beta chains below was sequenced from the same sample in a study of blood T cell repertoires in COVID-19. The data were produced by immunoSEQ multiplex PCR, yet TCRdb's version contains in-frame clones alone and is incomplete. The data show 50,000 or so clones, 86% seen once. Sequenced input: peripheral blood. The receptors derive from a human donor in a cohort sampled during active COVID-19.

The chain carries TRBV28 and TRBJ2-7; D is possibly TRBD1 (7 bases). The germline gives CDR1 MDHEN, CDR2 SYDVKM. V gave up 8 bases and J gave up 5 bases, with 19 bases separating them. The CDR3 covers 14 residues. The CDR3 loop is CASRRVQGGHEQYF. The CDR3 coding sequence is TGTGCCAGCCGACGAGTTCAGGGGGGCCACGAGCAGTACTTC.

This rearrangement joins TRBV21-1 to TRBJ2-2; the DNA was not used to check the table's D call, TRBD1. TRBV21-1 is recorded as a pseudogene. The CDR3 loop spans 16 amino acids. The CDR3 DNA reads TGTGCCAGCAGGAAACCCGACAGGGGAAACACCGGGGAGCTGTTTTTT. It specifies CASRKPDRGNTGELFF.

With respect to this clone: At one of its ends the junction is not consistent with the germline gene, which may arise from a read error. This chain connects TRBV4-1 to TRBJ2-1; 12 bases line up with TRBD2. Germline values: CDR1 MGHRA, CDR2 YSYEKL. The CDR3 runs 16 residues. In nucleotides, the CDR3 is TGCGCCAGCAGCCAAGTTTGGACTAGCGGGGAGAATGAGCAGCTCTTC. Encoded protein: CASSQVWTSGENEQLF.

The rearrangement links TRBV3-1 (or the pseudogene TRBV3-2) to TRBJ2-3; D remains unclear. The CDR3 contains 11 residues. Germline values: CDR1 LGHDT, CDR2 YNNKEL (reference sequence). V was trimmed by 3 bases and J by 6 bases, leaving 4 bases between them. The DNA for the CDR3 is TGTGCCAGCAGCCAGACTGATACGCAGTATTTT. Amino acids: CASSQTDTQYF.

The rearrangement joins TRBV7-8 to TRBJ1-1, with a weak D call TRBD1 (5 bases). V was pared by 5 bases and J by 1 base, with 11 bases between. The CDR3 covers 14 residues. Germline V gives CDR1 SGHVS, CDR2 FQNEAQ. CDR3 in DNA: TGTGCCAGCAGCCCGGGACTCTCGAACACTGAAGCTTTCTTT. This translates into CASSPGLSNTEAFF.

The chain joins TRBV5-4 to TRBJ2-5; perhaps TRBD1 as D (5 bases). V shed 1 base and J shed 3 bases, with 7 bases lying between them. This CDR3 is built from 13 residues. Germline V lookup: CDR1 SGHNT, CDR2 YYREEE (reference sequence). CDR3 sequence: CASSLKGEETQYF. Here the CDR3 DNA reads TGTGCCAGCAGCTTGAAAGGGGAAGAGACCCAGTACTTC.

The genes are TRBV5-1 and TRBJ2-5; D perhaps matches TRBD1 (6 bases). Trimming took off 0 bases at V and 5 bases at J, with 14 bases between the two ends. This CDR3 spans 15 amino acids. Germline CDR1 reads SGHRS; CDR2 reads YFSETQ. CDR3 nucleotide sequence: TGCGCCAGCAGCTTGGCTGCTGGGGGCTGGGAGACCCAGTACTTC. It codes for CASSLAAGGWETQYF.